At least ten counts were recorded for the clone carrying this TCR beta chain. These data originate in a study of CD8+CD57+ T cells in acquired aplastic anemia. Genomic DNA was employed as the template in profiling TCR beta VDJ and CDR3. Via MiXCR, TCRdb re-called the reads, giving one row per CDR3 protein. In the table there are 250,000 to 350,000 distinct CDR3 sequences, roughly half of which are singletons. Trimming took off 5 bases at V and 0 bases at J, with 12 bases between the two ends. Germline V gene sequence: CDR1 SNHLY, CDR2 FYNNEI. This CDR3 contains 15 residues. This chain uses TRBV2 with TRBJ2-3; D is perhaps TRBD1 or TRBD2 (5 bases each). The clonotype originates from a human donor with severe aplastic anemia or a healthy control (not recorded which). Sample: sorted CD4+, CD8+, or CD8+CD57+ T cells (not recorded which) from PBMCs. CDR3 region: CASSIGDLSTDTQYF. For the CDR3, the DNA is TGTGCCAGCAGTATAGGGGACCTGAGCACAGATACGCAGTATTTT.